The T cell receptor beta chain described here comes from a study of T-cell memory formation after mild COVID-19. Each CDR3 protein gets one entry after TCRdb re-called the 5' RACE reads with MiXCR. Among around 130,000 distinct CDR3 sequences listed, about 6% were seen once. V shed 2 bases, J shed 2 bases, and the junction held 7 bases outside the gene matches. Germline CDR1 reads MNHEY; CDR2 reads SVGAGI. The CDR3 runs to 16 residues. This clonotype was counted between two and nine times. The sequencing input was PBMCs or a T cell subset sorted from them (not recorded which). The chain joins TRBV6-5 to TRBJ2-7, with TRBD2 identical over 9 bases. The TCR comes from an adult woman who had mild COVID-19 (a few samples of this study predate the infection). Cell type and time point are not known. This CDR3 reads CASSYGSREGAYEQYF. The CDR3 DNA follows: TGTGCCAGCAGTTACGGGTCGCGGGAGGGCGCCTACGAGCAGTACTTC.